This T cell receptor beta chain was recovered during a study of blood T cell repertoires in COVID-19. In the source study's methods: Estimates of nucleated cell counts were drawn from the amplification of reference gene primers. Sequenced by immunoSEQ multiplex PCR; TCRdb stores in-frame clones only, minus some. V and J calls and clone size come straight from that table; D and trimming were deduced from the DNA. The data contain 120,000 to 150,000 clones, roughly 80% of them singletons. V lost 1 base and J 0 bases, leaving 7 bases between the germline ends. Germline lookup yields CDR1 SGDLS and CDR2 YYNGEE. The CDR3 runs to 14 residues.

Material: peripheral blood. This clonotype originated in a man in his fifties with active or convalescent COVID-19. The V gene is TRBV9, the J gene TRBJ1-1, with D uncertain. CDR3 in amino acids: CASSVQAMNTEAFF. DNA of the CDR3: TGTGCCAGCAGCGTACAGGCTATGAACACTGAAGCTTTCTTT. Together with reference TRBV9 and TRBJ1-1, the CDR3 gives the full variable domain: DSGVTQTPKHLITATGQRVTLRCSPRSGDLSVYWYQQSLDQGLQFLIQYYNGEERAKGNILERFSAQQFPDLHSELNLSSLELGDSALYFCASSVQAMNTEAFFGQGTRLTVV.